These 10 T cell receptor beta chains originate from one sample sequenced in a study of human T cells and chemical hapten exposure. In TCRdb, the RACE reads were re-called with MiXCR into one record per CDR3 protein. Seen here are 75,000 to 100,000 distinct CDR3 sequences, approximately 9% observed once, and the top ten hold around 2.8%. Time point specified: healthy volunteer bleed at 2 weeks. The study extracted total RNA from unfractionated whole blood. The sequencing sample was made of whole blood. These receptor sequences come from a female donor in good health. Some clones in this sample may be carry-over from other donors' samples.

The rearrangement links TRBV28 to TRBJ1-1; tentatively, D is TRBD1 (5 bases). Germline CDR1 reads MDHEN; CDR2 reads SYDVKM. The CDR3 has 11 amino acids. Trimming removed 10 bases at V and 8 bases at J, with 14 bases between. The CDR3 is CAIRGRQEAFF. CDR3 sequence (DNA): TGTGCCATCCGGGGCAGACAAGAAGCTTTCTTT. The full variable domain, rest sourced from reference TRBV28 and TRBJ1-1, is DVKVTQSSRYLVKRTGEKVFLECVQDMDHENMFWYRQDPGLGLRLIYFSYDVKMKEKGDIPEGYSVSREKKERFSLILESASTNQTSMYLCAIRGRQEAFFGQGTRLTVV.

The rearrangement joins TRBV4-1 to TRBJ2-6; D is unclear. Germline V lookup: CDR1 MGHRA, CDR2 YSYEKL. The CDR3 consists of 14 residues. V was pared by 4 bases and J by 2 bases, with 6 bases between. The CDR3 is CASSPPTGANVLTF. The CDR3 coding sequence is TGCGCCAGCAGCCCCCCAACTGGGGCCAACGTCCTGACTTTC.

This clonotype has only a few counts. The rearrangement links TRBV6-5 to TRBJ2-2, with D uncertain. Per the germline V gene, CDR1 is MNHEY and CDR2 is SVGAGI. The V and J ends lost 8 bases and 1 base respectively, with 5 bases between them. The length of the CDR3 is 12 residues. CDR3 nucleotides: TGTGCCAGCCGACAGAACACCGGGGAGCTGTTTTTT. It translates to CASRQNTGELFF.

This clonotype was detected ten times or more. The chain couples TRBV6-4 to TRBJ2-2; weak D call: TRBD2 (5 bases). Germline V gene lookup returns CDR1 MRHNA and CDR2 SNTAGT. The V end lost 3 bases, the J end lost 3 bases, and 5 bases lay between the germline ends. The length of the CDR3 is 13 residues. This CDR3 is CASSERDTGELFF. The CDR3 bases are TGTGCCAGCAGTGAGCGGGACACCGGGGAGCTGTTTTTT.

This clonotype showed up just a few times. This rearrangement joins TRBV28 to TRBJ1-4; D is unresolved. The length of the CDR3 is 14 residues. V was shortened by 3 bases and J by 7 bases, with 12 bases between the two germline ends. Germline CDR1 is MDHEN and CDR2 is SYDVKM. The CDR3 protein is CASSLKGHGEKLFF. The CDR3 DNA is TGTGCCAGCAGTTTGAAAGGGCATGGTGAAAAACTGTTTTTT.

CDR3 sequence: CASSVAGLAGVNEQFF. CDR3 nucleotide sequence: TGTGCCAGCAGCGTAGCTGGGCTAGCGGGAGTAAATGAGCAGTTCTTC. The chain combines TRBV9 with TRBJ2-1, with 10 bases that match TRBD2. V dropped 0 bases and J dropped 7; count of bases not matched to a gene: 7. The germline V gene has CDR1 SGDLS and CDR2 YYNGEE. CDR3 length equals 16 residues.

CDR3 loop: CASSEDASRAGELFF. CDR3 DNA sequence: TGTGCCAGCAGTGAGGATGCTAGCCGGGCCGGGGAGCTGTTTTTT. The V gene is TRBV2, the J gene TRBJ2-2; D is possibly TRBD2 (5 bases). Germline CDR1 is SNHLY and CDR2 is FYNNEI. The CDR3 loop spans 15 amino acids. The V and J ends lost 3 bases and 6 bases respectively, with 14 bases between them.

In this sample, this clonotype turned up many times. The chain has TRBV3-1 and TRBJ1-5, with D uncertain. The CDR3 consists of 15 residues. Germline loops: CDR1 LGHDT, CDR2 YNNKEL (reference sequence). V gave up 4 bases and J gave up 3 bases, with 13 bases separating them. CDR3 sequence: CASSPSYSNNQPQHF. CDR3 nucleotide sequence: TGTGCCAGCAGCCCCTCTTACTCAAACAATCAGCCCCAGCATTTT.

This clonotype came up many times. The V gene is TRBV5-1, the J gene TRBJ2-3; TRBD2 matches at 11 bases. Germline V gene lookup returns CDR1 SGHRS and CDR2 YFSETQ. Trimming took 0 bases from V and 4 from J; bases not matched to a gene: 1. There are 15 residues in the CDR3. Written as DNA, the CDR3 is TGCGCCAGCAGCTTGGAGGGACTAGCGGCAGATACGCAGTATTTT. It translates to CASSLEGLAADTQYF.

The chain has TRBV6-6 and TRBJ1-1; D uncertain. With 7 bases removed from V and 1 base from J, the gap between germline ends came to 7 bases. This CDR3 contains 12 residues. Germline lookup yields CDR1 MNHNY and CDR2 SVGAGI (reference sequence). CDR3 sequence: CASNRGNTEAFF. The CDR3 DNA is TGTGCCAGCAATAGAGGGAACACTGAAGCTTTCTTT.